The sequence of this TCR beta chain was determined in a study of blood T cell repertoires in COVID-19 (dated by TCRdb to between 2020 and 2021). For the wider study: Samples covering the acute and convalescent phases of COVID-19 were provided by collaborators in the United States, Italy and Spain. The samples were drawn from two sources: the first 160 participants of the ongoing ImmuneRACE study, and some 1,300 subjects contributed by 6 global collaborators. The repertoires were made available in a free public database intended to serve as a resource for research on the immune response to SARS-CoV-2. The prospective study material was composed of cDNA or gDNA derived from T cells, B-cell-depleted T cells, or PBMCs. Where available, HLA class I and class II types were obtained from metadata supplied by the sample provider rather than from assay-based typing. Sample metadata almost always included a de-identified subject ID, COVID-19 status, age in years and sex. Deeply sampled blood TCRbeta repertoires from subjects exposed to, actively infected with, or recovered from COVID-19 were included in the dataset. What the study reported, not specific to this receptor: The quantity of clinical and demographic metadata differed by source and by participant and was supplied without curation.

The immunoSEQ Assay, a bias-controlled multiplex PCR, was used to amplify TCRbeta CDR3 regions from genomic DNA. As for the original processing: The number of nucleated cells in each sample was estimated by amplification of reference gene primers within the assay. To quantify the absolute abundance of each unique TCRbeta CDR3 rearrangement, sequence reads were collapsed and filtered. For each sample, productive Simpson clonality was calculated as the square root of Simpson's diversity index across productive rearrangements. TCRdb retrieved this table from immuneACCESS and kept in-frame rearrangements only. Not all clones are present; in checked studies, unresolved V genes account for under half, and no reason is known for the remainder. V, J and clone size are those of that table, while D and trimming were read from the DNA. Within this sample are 190,000 or so clones, with approximately 84% of them counted one time only. Approximately 6.9% of the sample belongs to the ten largest clones.

Remarks on this clone: The antigen it recognizes is unknown. There are no base qualities to consult, and no much larger clone falls within one base. The same CDR3 arises from other DNA sequences in this sample as well.

Collaborating institutions collected whole blood in K2EDTA tubes following their own protocols. For TCRbeta analysis, collaborators shipped samples as frozen whole blood, isolated PBMCs, or DNA extracted from either of those sample types. Sample: peripheral blood. This clonotype was sampled from a human donor with acute or convalescent COVID-19. The donor label of this sample is uncertain.

The CDR3 loop reads CATSRGQGNYGYTF. The DNA reads as follows: TGTGCCACCAGCAGAGGGCAGGGGAACTATGGCTACACCTTC. The chain joins TRBV15 to TRBJ1-2; the D gene is perhaps TRBD1, from 6 matching bases. The CDR3 holds 14 amino acids from the cysteine to the phenylalanine. Only the CDR3 DNA is retained, 42 bases long and in frame from the first base. Looking up the germline V gene (reference sequence) yields CDR1 LNHNV and CDR2 YYDKDF. The junction carries 8 bases between V and J, which are trimmed by 1 base and 2 bases respectively.